The entry below describes one TCR beta chain. Between the trimmed V and J ends, which lost 2 bases and 5 bases, there was a span of 9 bases. This CDR3 spans 13 amino acids. Germline CDR1 is SGHNT and CDR2 is YENEEA. Time point described: pre-treatment sample, taken before nivolumab and TIL therapy. Adults with stage 4 NSCLC were enrolled in a phase I trial. The immunoSEQ assay was v3. The method was immunoSEQ multiplex PCR; TCRdb's version includes in-frame clones alone and lacks a portion of them. The sample carries approximately 60,000 clones, roughly 70% recorded once. The data were obtained in a study of TIL therapy for anti-PD-1-resistant metastatic lung cancer. About the research overall: Median tumor PD-L1 proportion score was roughly 5.9%. Most patients had lung adenocarcinoma.

The sequence came from a person between 25 and 79 years old with non-small cell lung cancer. The starting material was blood, obtained at baseline. This chain links TRBV11-3 with TRBJ2-5; the D is unclear. The CDR3 nucleotides read TGTGCCAGCAGCTTAAGGGTGGGGGAGACCCAGTACTTC. Translation: CASSLRVGETQYF.